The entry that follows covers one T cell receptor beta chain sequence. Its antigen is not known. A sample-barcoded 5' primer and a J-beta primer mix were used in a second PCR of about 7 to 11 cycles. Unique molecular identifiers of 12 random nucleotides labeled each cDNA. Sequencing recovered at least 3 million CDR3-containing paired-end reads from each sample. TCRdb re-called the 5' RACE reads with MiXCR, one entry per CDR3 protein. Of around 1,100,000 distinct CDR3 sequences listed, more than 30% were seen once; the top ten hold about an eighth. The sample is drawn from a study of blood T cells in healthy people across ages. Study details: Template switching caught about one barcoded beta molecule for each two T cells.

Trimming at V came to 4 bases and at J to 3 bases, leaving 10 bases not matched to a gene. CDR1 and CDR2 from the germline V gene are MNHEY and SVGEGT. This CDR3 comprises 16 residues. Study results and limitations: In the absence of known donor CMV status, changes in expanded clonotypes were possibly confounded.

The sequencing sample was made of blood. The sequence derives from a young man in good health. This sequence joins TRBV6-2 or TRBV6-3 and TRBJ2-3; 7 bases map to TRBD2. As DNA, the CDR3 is TGTGCCAGCAGTTCCCCGGAACTAGCGTCAACAGATACGCAGTATTTT. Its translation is CASSSPELASTDTQYF.